This T cell receptor beta chain stems from a study of post-analysis software for immune sequencing data. On the study more broadly: Courses of disease covered relapsing-remitting, secondary progressive and progressive-relapsing multiple sclerosis. Study-wide results and caveats: Controls significantly exceeded multiple sclerosis patients in normalized Chao1 diversity. Roughly five TRBV segments were more frequent in patients than controls; TRBV5-6, TRBV5-1 and TRBV20-1 belonged to this group. Strong same-batch co-clustering of samples appeared with F measure clustering.

Unique molecular identifiers had been added to the TCR beta cDNA libraries. TCRdb reprocessed the PCR reads via MiXCR and lists one record per CDR3 protein. The sample has hundreds of thousands of distinct CDR3 sequences; 25% to 30% are singletons. The germline CDR1 and CDR2 sequences are SEHNR and FQNEAQ (reference sequence). The CDR3 contains 12 residues. V lost 5 bases, J lost 8 bases, and 10 bases lay in between. Ten or more counts support this clonotype. Its target is unknown. Sequencing used blood. The V call is TRBV7-9, the J call TRBJ2-4; D may be TRBD2 (6 bases). The origin of this receptor is a girl under 18 with multiple sclerosis. CDR3 region: CASSGGSHIQYF. The CDR3 DNA follows: TGTGCCAGCAGCGGAGGGAGTCACATTCAGTACTTC.